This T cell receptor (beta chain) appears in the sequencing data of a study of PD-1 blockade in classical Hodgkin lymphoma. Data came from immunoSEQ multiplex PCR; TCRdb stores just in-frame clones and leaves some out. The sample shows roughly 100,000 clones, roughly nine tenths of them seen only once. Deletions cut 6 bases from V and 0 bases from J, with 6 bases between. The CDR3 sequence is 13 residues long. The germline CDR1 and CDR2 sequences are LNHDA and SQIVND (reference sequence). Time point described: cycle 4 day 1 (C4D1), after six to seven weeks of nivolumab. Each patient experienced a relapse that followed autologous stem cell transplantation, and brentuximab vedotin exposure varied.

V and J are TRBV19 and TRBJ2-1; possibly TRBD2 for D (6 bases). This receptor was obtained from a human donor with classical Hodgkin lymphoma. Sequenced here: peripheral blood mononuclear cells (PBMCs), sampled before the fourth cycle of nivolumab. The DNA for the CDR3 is TGTGCCAGTAGGGAGGGCTCCTACAATGAGCAGTTCTTC. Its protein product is CASREGSYNEQFF.